Given below is one T cell receptor (beta chain) in context. The CDR3 covers 12 residues. In germline, CDR1 is MNHEY, CDR2 SVGAGI. Trimming cost V 2 bases and J 7 bases, with 6 bases left between them. Measured with immunoSEQ multiplex PCR; TCRdb has only the in-frame clones, and not every one. The sample records 25,000 to 35,000 clones, about 80% being singletons. The sample comes from a study of blood T cell repertoires in COVID-19. On the study more broadly: Acute and convalescent COVID-19 samples came from the United States, Italy and Spain.

The sequencing input was peripheral blood. This rearrangement joins TRBV6-5 to TRBJ2-1; maybe TRBD2 (6 bases). The TCR comes from a woman in her seventies with acute or convalescent COVID-19. The CDR3 DNA reads TGTGCCAGCAGTTACCGGGGGAATGAGCAGTTCTTC. Its protein product is CASSYRGNEQFF.